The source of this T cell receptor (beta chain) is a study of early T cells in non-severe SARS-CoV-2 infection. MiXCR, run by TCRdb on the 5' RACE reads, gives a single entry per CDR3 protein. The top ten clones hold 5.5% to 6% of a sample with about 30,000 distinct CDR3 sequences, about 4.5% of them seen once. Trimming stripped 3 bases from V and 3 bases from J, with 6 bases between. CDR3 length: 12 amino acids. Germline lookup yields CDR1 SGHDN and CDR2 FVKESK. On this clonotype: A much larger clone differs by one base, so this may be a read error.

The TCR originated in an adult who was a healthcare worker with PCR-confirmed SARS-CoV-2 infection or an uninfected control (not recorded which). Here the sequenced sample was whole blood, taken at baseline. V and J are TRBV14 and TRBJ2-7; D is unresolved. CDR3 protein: CASSHDIYEQYF. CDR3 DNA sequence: TGTGCCAGCAGCCATGACATCTACGAGCAGTACTTC.